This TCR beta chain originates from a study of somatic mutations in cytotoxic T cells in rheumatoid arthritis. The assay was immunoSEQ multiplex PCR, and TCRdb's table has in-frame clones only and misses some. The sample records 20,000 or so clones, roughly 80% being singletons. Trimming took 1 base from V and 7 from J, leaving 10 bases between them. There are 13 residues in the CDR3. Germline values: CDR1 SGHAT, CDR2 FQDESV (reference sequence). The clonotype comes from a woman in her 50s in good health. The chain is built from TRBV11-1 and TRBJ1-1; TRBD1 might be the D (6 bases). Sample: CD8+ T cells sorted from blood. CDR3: CASSLGATGEAFF. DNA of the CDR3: TGTGCCAGCAGCTTAGGGGCGACAGGTGAAGCTTTCTTT. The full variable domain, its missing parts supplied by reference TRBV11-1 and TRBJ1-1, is EAEVAQSPRYKITEKSQAVAFWCDPISGHATLYWYRQILGQGPELLVQFQDESVVDDSQLPKDRFSAERLKGVDSTLKIQPAELGDSAMYLCASSLGATGEAFFGQGTRLTVV.